These 10 T cell receptor beta chains were sequenced from one sample in a study of yellow fever vaccine responses in identical twins. One entry per CDR3 protein, called by TCRdb with MiXCR from the RT-PCR reads. The table records 3,000 to 3,500 distinct CDR3 sequences, about 88% of them present only once. The specimen was T cells from blood (PBMCs), unsorted or a sorted subset (not recorded which), collected before or after yellow fever vaccination (not recorded which). These receptors came from a woman younger than 30 who received the yellow fever vaccine.

Only a few counts were recorded for this clonotype. J is TRBJ2-7 and V is TRBV7-9, with a weak D call TRBD1 (6 bases). CDR3 length: 14 residues. The germline CDR1 and CDR2 sequences are SEHNR and FQNEAQ (reference sequence). The V gene lost 2 bases and the J gene lost 2 bases, with 10 bases spanning the gap. CDR3 in amino acids: CASSLTTGTYEQYF. In nucleotides, the CDR3 is TGTGCCAGCAGCTTAACTACAGGGACCTACGAGCAGTACTTC.

V usage is TRBV18 and J usage is TRBJ2-5; weak D call: TRBD2 (6 bases). Between the trimmed V and J ends, which lost 1 base and 1 base, there was a span of 7 bases. CDR1 is KGHSH and CDR2 is LQKENI in the germline V gene. The CDR3 totals 14 residues. The DNA of the CDR3 is TGTGCCAGCTCACCACGGCGGGGCCAAGAGACCCAGTACTTC. Protein product: CASSPRRGQETQYF.

The chain is built from TRBV7-9 and TRBJ1-6; possible D gene TRBD1, 5 bases. CDR1 SEHNR and CDR2 FQNEAQ come from the germline V gene (reference sequence). Between the trimmed V and J ends, which lost 4 bases and 8 bases, there was a span of 9 bases. The CDR3 spans 13 residues. The CDR3 loop is CASSWGRDSPLHF. The CDR3 coding sequence is TGTGCCAGCAGCTGGGGACGGGATTCACCCCTCCACTTT. Full variable domain (remainder filled in from reference TRBV7-9 and TRBJ1-6): DTGVSQNPRHKITKRGQNVTFRCDPISEHNRLYWYRQTLGQGPEFLTYFQNEAQLEKSRLLSDRFSAERPKGSFSTLEIQRTEQGDSAMYLCASSWGRDSPLHFGNGTRLTVT.

This clonotype has more than one count but fewer than ten. The chain is built from TRBV4-2 and TRBJ2-7; 8 bases align to TRBD1. This CDR3 has 15 residues. Germline V gene data show CDR1 as LGHNA and CDR2 as YNFKEQ. Losses at the gene ends were 4 bases for V and 1 base for J; bases not matched to a gene: 6. CDR3 region: CASSPQRTGSYEQYF. CDR3 sequence (DNA): TGTGCCAGCAGCCCACAGAGGACAGGGTCCTACGAGCAGTACTTC.

The V gene is TRBV2, the J gene TRBJ2-2; D is possibly TRBD2 (6 bases). CDR3 length: 13 residues. Germline assignment: CDR1 SNHLY and CDR2 FYNNEI. Trimming removed 6 bases from V and 8 bases from J, with 13 bases in between. The CDR3 region has the DNA TGTGCCAGCAGGCGGGAAGCACGGGGGGAGCTGTTTTTT. Protein product: CASRREARGELFF.

The chain has TRBV20-1 and TRBJ1-2, with D hard to call. V was shortened by 3 bases and J by 2 bases, with 7 bases between the two germline ends. This CDR3 comprises 12 residues. The V gene's germline CDR1 is DFQATT and CDR2 SNEGSKA (reference sequence). CDR3: CSASLANYGYTF. The CDR3 nucleotides are TGCAGTGCTAGTTTAGCAAACTATGGCTACACCTTC.

V is TRBV27 and J is TRBJ2-5; D not resolved. Germline V gene data show CDR1 as MNHEY and CDR2 as SMNVEV (reference sequence). V lost 0 bases, J lost 5 bases, and 4 bases lay in between. The length of the CDR3 is 12 residues. The CDR3 region is CASSLSGETQYF. In DNA, the CDR3 is TGTGCCAGCAGTTTATCAGGGGAGACCCAGTACTTC.

The gene calls are TRBV20-1 and TRBJ2-1; maybe TRBD2 (7 bases). Germline-derived CDR1 and CDR2 are DFQATT and SNEGSKA (reference sequence). V lost 6 bases and J lost 4, with 16 bases in between. CDR3 length equals 14 residues. CDR3: CSAPRGADYNEQFF. The CDR3 DNA follows: TGCAGTGCCCCCCGGGGGGCGGATTACAATGAGCAGTTCTTC.

The chain links TRBV15 to TRBJ2-3; 10 bases line up with TRBD1. This CDR3 is built from 15 residues. The trim removed 0 bases at V and 5 bases at J, leaving 2 bases unmatched. Germline lookup yields CDR1 LNHNV and CDR2 YYDKDF (reference sequence). The CDR3, as DNA: TGTGCCACCAGCAGAGACGGACAGGGGGGAGATACGCAGTATTTT. Translation: CATSRDGQGGDTQYF.

This clonotype was found once. This chain links TRBV11-3 with TRBJ2-5, with D unresolved. The CDR3 runs 12 residues. The ends were cut back, 5 bases at V and 2 bases at J, with 6 bases in the middle. Germline CDR1 SGHNT, CDR2 YENEEA. In nucleotides, the CDR3 is TGTGCCAGCAGCGTTTTACAAGAGACCCAGTACTTC. Translated: CASSVLQETQYF.